The rows below give T cell receptor beta chains drawn from one sample of a study of patients with pleural tuberculosis. TCRdb recomputed calls from the reads with MiXCR, one row per CDR3 protein. The sample consists of around 50,000 distinct CDR3 sequences, less than 8% of them appearing once. The receptor source for this set is a human donor with pleural tuberculosis. Each CDR3 is given with its conserved first and last residue. The D gene is left open where the match is weak. Some rows mark clone size as missing; the rest say once, few, many or name a class of expanded clone.

TRBV5-6	few	TRBJ2-1	-	TGTGCCAGCAGCTTTATCTACAATGAGCAGTTCTTC	CASSFIYNEQFF
TRBV7-6	many	TRBJ1-3	TRBD1	TGTGCCAGCAGCTTAGCGGACAGGCTGGAAGCTGGAAACACCATATATTTT	CASSLADRLEAGNTIYF
TRBV30	many	TRBJ1-3	TRBD1	TGTGCCTGGACCAGGGACAGTTCCTCTGGAAACACCATATATTTT	CAWTRDSSSGNTIYF
TRBV11-2	-	TRBJ2-5	-	TGTGCCAGCAGCCCAGCAGGTCGGGAGACCCAGTACTTC	CASSPAGRETQYF
TRBV28	-	TRBJ1-3	-	TGTGCCGGCAGTTTATTCGGCGCAAGAAACACCATATATTTT	CAGSLFGARNTIYF
TRBV29-1	many	TRBJ2-2	TRBD1	TGCAGCGTTCGGACAGGGAATACTAACACCGGGGAGCTGTTTTTT	CSVRTGNTNTGELFF
TRBV12-1	-	TRBJ1-3	-	TGTGCCAGCAGCCCGAGGTCCTCTGGAAACACCATATATTTT	CASSPRSSGNTIYF
TRBV6-2/TRBV6-3	many	TRBJ1-1	-	TGTGCCAGCAGTTACTCAGTCCGCCAGGAAGCTTTCTTT	CASSYSVRQEAFF
TRBV19	few	TRBJ2-2	-	TGTGCCAGTACCTTGAGCCGGGGTCCCACCGGGGAGCTGTTTTTT	CASTLSRGPTGELFF
TRBV2	many	TRBJ2-3	TRBD2	TGTGCCAGCAGTGCTACTAGCGGGAGGTACACAGATACGCAGTATTTT	CASSATSGRYTDTQYF
TRBV3-1	many	TRBJ1-2	-	TGTGCCAGCAGCTTCGGGCCCAACTATGGCTACACCTTC	CASSFGPNYGYTF
TRBV25-1	many	TRBJ2-4	TRBD2	TGTGCCAGCAGTGAATCAGTCAGTCCCCTAGCGGAGCAGACCTTC	CASSESVSPLAEQTF
TRBV2	many	TRBJ2-1	TRBD1	TGTGGGACAGGGTCGAACAATGAGCAGTTCTTC	CGTGSNNEQFF
TRBV20-1	many	TRBJ1-1	-	TGCAGTGCTAGAGATTGGGGGAAGAACACTGAAGCTTTCTTT	CSARDWGKNTEAFF
TRBV6-2/TRBV6-3	many	TRBJ1-5	-	TGTGCCAGCGGGCCGGGGAGGGGTCAGCCCCAGCATTTT	CASGPGRGQPQHF
TRBV11-1	many	TRBJ1-2	TRBD1	TGTGCCAGCAGCTTAGCTCGGGACAGCGGCTCTGAGGGCTACACCTTC	CASSLARDSGSEGYTF
TRBV20-1	many	TRBJ1-1	-	TGCAGTGCTAGAGTTAGACAGGCGATGAACACTGAAGCTTTCTTT	CSARVRQAMNTEAFF
TRBV10-2	-	TRBJ2-7	-	TGCGCCAGCAGTGACTCACAGCACGACGAGCAGTACTTC	CASSDSQHDEQYF
TRBV28	many	TRBJ2-2	-	TGTGCCAGCAGTAGTACGAACACCGGGGAGCTGTTTTTT	CASSSTNTGELFF
TRBV6-1	many	TRBJ2-1	-	TGTGCCAGCAGTGAAGACGCATTTTCCTACAATGAGCAGTTCTTC	CASSEDAFSYNEQFF
TRBV27	many	TRBJ2-5	-	TGTGCCAGCAGTTTGACAGGTTGGAAACAAGAGACCCAGTACTTC	CASSLTGWKQETQYF
TRBV29-1	few	TRBJ2-5	-	TGCAGCGTTGAATTGCGCCGTGGAGGGCAAGAGACCCAGTACTTC	CSVELRRGGQETQYF